The T cell receptor (beta chain) under discussion was sequenced for a study of identical twins. Study-wide results and caveats: Models underestimated TCR alpha sharing (out-of-frame) in monozygotic twins.

Notes on this clonotype: Antigen: not known.

Carrying unique molecular identifiers, the cDNA also gained a universal primer site through template switching. TCRdb analysed the 5' RACE reads with MiXCR anew, one entry per CDR3 protein. The sample includes roughly 700,000 distinct CDR3 sequences, over 8.5% seen only once; the top ten take 0.98%. The CDR3 is 15 amino acids. The germline V gene encodes CDR1 MNHEY and CDR2 SMNVEV (reference sequence). The J segment lost 4 bases and the V segment lost 3 bases, leaving 5 bases of the junction unmatched. These sequences were also reported in another study, on yellow fever vaccine responses in identical twins. From that study: Reportedly, the T cell response mounted by twins to vaccine seemed partly convergent, partly personalized.

This TCR derives from a woman aged 18-29 years in good health. The chain is built from TRBV27 and TRBJ1-3, with 8 nucleotides matching TRBD1. The sequenced sample consisted of PBMCs. CDR3 residues: CASSFRQGTGNTIYF. CDR3 coding DNA: TGTGCCAGCAGTTTCCGACAGGGGACCGGAAACACCATATATTTT.